The rows below give T cell receptor beta chains drawn from one sample of a study of blood T cell repertoires in COVID-19. Profiled with immunoSEQ multiplex PCR; TCRdb holds only in-frame clones, not every one. The sample carries around 500,000 clones, more than 75% recorded once. The material sequenced was PBMCs or T cells enriched from blood (not recorded which). The receptors originated from a woman aged 40 to 55 who had recovered from COVID-19. Each CDR3 is given with its conserved first and last residue. Each record gives: D gene, J gene, V gene, clone size, CDR3 DNA, CDR3 protein. A D gene is named only where the DNA matches it firmly. Only part of the rows carry a size: once, few, many, or a class if the clone is expanded.

TRBD2,TRBJ2-5,TRBV7-2,.,TGTGCCAGCAGCCCCCAGACTAGCGGGAGTGGGGAGACCCAGTACTTC,CASSPQTSGSGETQYF
TRBD1,TRBJ1-1,TRBV27,.,TGTGCCAGCAGAGTAAGGGGACAGGCGACGTTGAACACTGAAGCTTTCTTT,CASRVRGQATLNTEAFF
TRBD1,TRBJ1-5,TRBV19,.,TGTGCCAGTAGTGATCCCGGGACAGGGAGCAATCAGCCCCAGCATTTT,CASSDPGTGSNQPQHF
TRBD1,TRBJ1-4,TRBV12-5,.,TGTGCTAGTGGTCCCGGGACAGAGAATGAAAAACTGTTTTTT,CASGPGTENEKLFF
.,TRBJ1-1,TRBV7-2,.,TGTGCCAGCAGCTTAGCTCCCGGGATTATGAACACTGAAGCTTTCTTT,CASSLAPGIMNTEAFF
.,TRBJ2-3,TRBV11-3,.,TGTGCCAGCAGCTTAGACCCTAGCACAGATACGCAGTATTTT,CASSLDPSTDTQYF
TRBD2,TRBJ2-7,TRBV7-9,.,TGTGCCAGCAGCTTAGCAGGCGGGGGGGGAAACAGCGCCTACGAGCAGTACTTC,CASSLAGGGGNSAYEQYF
.,TRBJ2-7,TRBV12-3/TRBV12-4,once,TGTGCCAGCAGTCCCTCCTTGCGAGGGCAGTACTTC,CASSPSLRGQYF
TRBD1,TRBJ2-7,TRBV6-1,.,TGTGCCAGCAGTGAAGCCAGGACAGGGGGGTCCTACGAGCAGTACTTC,CASSEARTGGSYEQYF
TRBD2,TRBJ2-1,TRBV7-2,.,TGTGCCAGCAGCCCCACAACTAGCGGGAGGGCATACAATGAGCAGTTCTTC,CASSPTTSGRAYNEQFF
TRBD2,TRBJ2-7,TRBV6-2/TRBV6-3,.,TGTGCCAGCAGTTTACCTAGCGGGAGTATCTACGAGCAGTACTTC,CASSLPSGSIYEQYF
.,TRBJ1-1,TRBV30,.,TGTGCCTGGACCAAGGGCGGGACCCTCAGAGCTTTCTTT,CAWTKGGTLRAFF
.,TRBJ1-3,TRBV25-1,.,TGTGCCAGCAGTGACAATACGGGACAACTCTCTGGAAACACCATATATTTT,CASSDNTGQLSGNTIYF
TRBD2,TRBJ2-1,TRBV6-2/TRBV6-3,few,TGTGCCAGCAGTTACGTTAGCGGGAGGATTGGTAATGAGCAGTTCTTC,CASSYVSGRIGNEQFF
TRBD1,TRBJ2-7,TRBV11-3,.,TGTGCCAGCAGCTCCGGGACAGGGATGTACGAGCAGTACTTC,CASSSGTGMYEQYF
TRBD2,TRBJ2-2,TRBV7-2,.,TGTGCCAGCAGCTTAAGGCGGGAGACTTACGGGGAGCTGTTTTTT,CASSLRRETYGELFF
TRBD2,TRBJ2-1,TRBV5-4,few,TGTGCCAGCAGCGGAGCCCTCGGAACTAGCGGGAGCGAGCAGTTCTTC,CASSGALGTSGSEQFF
TRBD2,TRBJ2-7,TRBV7-9,.,TGTGCCAGCAGCCGGGGACTAGCGGGAATTTTTAGAGAGCAGTACTTC,CASSRGLAGIFREQYF
.,TRBJ1-6,TRBV5-6,once,TGTGCCAGCAGCTTTGTACAGTCGACATCACCCCTCCACTTT,CASSFVQSTSPLHF
TRBD2,TRBJ2-1,TRBV11-3,.,TGTGCCAGCACCCTTACGCCCGTAGCGGGAAGCTACAATGAGCAGTTCTTC,CASTLTPVAGSYNEQFF
.,TRBJ2-3,TRBV11-3,.,TGTGCCAGCAGCTTAGCCCATTTCACAGATACGCAGTATTTT,CASSLAHFTDTQYF